The source of this TCR beta chain is a study of blood T cell repertoires in COVID-19. For the study at large: The United States, Italy and Spain provided the acute and convalescent COVID-19 samples. In each case, the material was cDNA or gDNA derived from T cells, B-cell-depleted T cells, or PBMCs.

The germline V gene encodes CDR1 LGHDT and CDR2 YNNKEL (reference sequence). The CDR3 extends over 12 amino acids. V was clipped by 4 bases and J by 6 bases, with 9 bases between them. Source study methods: Quantification of nucleated cells was approximated via reference gene primer amplification. TCRdb's table, derived via immunoSEQ multiplex PCR, lists solely in-frame clones and lacks some. V and J calls and clone size are given by that table; D and trimming were obtained from the DNA. The sample records roughly 100,000 clones, roughly 80% being singletons. The rearrangement links TRBV3-1 (or the pseudogene TRBV3-2) to TRBJ1-2, with D unclear. The source of this sequence is a man aged 60 to 75 with acute or convalescent COVID-19. Sequenced sample: peripheral blood. In DNA form, the CDR3 reads TGTGCCAGCAGCCGCGACACGCATGGCTACACCTTC. Protein sequence: CASSRDTHGYTF.